This TCR beta chain was observed in a study of shared clonotypes between healthy human individuals. Study-wide background: Donor composition was a couple of women and a few men, aged 18 to 49. Study-level findings and limits: Generation probability values for non-shared clonotypes were lower than those for clonotypes shared by all four donors.

The sample holds one count of this clone. The target antigen is unknown. It was CD45RO-negative cells, positively selected for CCR7, that made up naive CD8 cells, with terminally differentiated effector memory CD45RA+ cells excluded. The CDR3 totals 16 residues. Germline V gene lookup returns CDR1 SGHVS and CDR2 FNYEAQ. With V trimmed by 6 bases and J by 3 bases, 9 bases remained unmatched. Libraries were prepared by immunoSEQ multiplex PCR; TCRdb keeps only in-frame clonotypes and omits some of them. The sample has roughly 2,000,000 clones; about 94% are singletons. Sequences were obtained from naive CD8+ T cells from PBMCs. The V call is TRBV7-6, the J call TRBJ2-1; TRBD2 matches at 9 bases. The TCR sequence derives from a man aged 18-30 years in good health. Some clones in this sample may be carry-over from other donors' samples. CDR3 nucleotide sequence: TGTGCCAGCAGTCTGTGGCGGGAGGGGCACTACAATGAGCAGTTCTTC. It yields the protein CASSLWREGHYNEQFF.